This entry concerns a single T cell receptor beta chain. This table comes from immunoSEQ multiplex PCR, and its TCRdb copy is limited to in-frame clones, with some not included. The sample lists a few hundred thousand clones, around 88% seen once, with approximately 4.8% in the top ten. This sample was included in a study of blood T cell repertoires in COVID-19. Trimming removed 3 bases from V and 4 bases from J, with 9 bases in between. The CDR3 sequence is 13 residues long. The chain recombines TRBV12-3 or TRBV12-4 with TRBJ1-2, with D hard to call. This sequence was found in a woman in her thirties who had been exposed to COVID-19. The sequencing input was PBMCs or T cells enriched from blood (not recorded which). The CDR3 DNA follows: TGTGCCAGCAGTTTGATGGGAGGCTATGGCTACACCTTC. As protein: CASSLMGGYGYTF.